The rows below give T cell receptor beta chains drawn from one sample of a study of cytomegalovirus exposure and HLA in healthy donors. The repertoire was sequenced with immunoSEQ multiplex PCR; TCRdb's copy has only in-frame clones and lacks some. The repertoire table contains just over 200,000 clones. The sequenced material came from PBMCs. The receptors were sampled from a girl aged 2 to 9 in good health and CMV-seropositive. CDR3s include the opening cysteine and the closing phenylalanine or tryptophan. D genes are given only for firm matches.

J gene: TRBJ2-1
V gene: TRBV5-1
D gene: TRBD2
CDR3 protein: CASSLAGASNEQFF
CDR3 DNA: TGCGCCAGCAGCCTAGCGGGAGCCTCCAATGAGCAGTTCTTC

J gene: TRBJ2-1
V gene: TRBV28
D gene: TRBD2
CDR3 protein: CASSPGTSGSIGEQFF
CDR3 DNA: TGTGCCAGCAGTCCCGGGACTAGCGGGAGTATCGGTGAGCAGTTCTTC

J gene: TRBJ1-1
V gene: TRBV5-4
D gene: TRBD1
CDR3 protein: CASSLTATDRAQNTEAFF
CDR3 DNA: TGTGCCAGCAGCCTGACCGCAACGGACAGGGCACAGAACACTGAAGCTTTCTTT

J gene: TRBJ2-6
V gene: TRBV27
D gene: TRBD1
CDR3 protein: CASTPGQGTGANVLTF
CDR3 DNA: TGTGCCAGCACCCCGGGACAGGGGACTGGGGCCAACGTCCTGACTTTC

J gene: TRBJ1-1
V gene: TRBV7-9
D gene: .
CDR3 protein: CASSPRLGDKGTEAFF
CDR3 DNA: TGTGCCAGCAGCCCCCGTTTAGGGGATAAGGGCACTGAAGCTTTCTTT

J gene: TRBJ2-3
V gene: TRBV7-3
D gene: TRBD2
CDR3 protein: CASSLGLVPDTQYF
CDR3 DNA: TGTGCCAGCAGCTTAGGACTAGTCCCAGATACGCAGTATTTT

J gene: TRBJ2-5
V gene: TRBV10-3
D gene: .
CDR3 protein: CAINGSPGETQYF
CDR3 DNA: TGTGCCATCAATGGGTCCCCAGGGGAGACCCAGTACTTC

J gene: TRBJ2-7
V gene: TRBV27
D gene: .
CDR3 protein: CASSPTLSRGYEQYF
CDR3 DNA: TGTGCCAGCAGTCCTACCCTCTCCAGGGGTTACGAGCAGTACTTC

J gene: TRBJ2-1
V gene: TRBV11-2
D gene: TRBD2
CDR3 protein: CASSLDTGRGVRNEQFF
CDR3 DNA: TGTGCCAGCAGCTTAGACACCGGGAGGGGGGTTAGGAATGAGCAGTTCTTC

J gene: TRBJ2-5
V gene: TRBV7-8
D gene: TRBD1
CDR3 protein: CASSGSTGKYETQYF
CDR3 DNA: TGTGCCAGCAGCGGGTCGACAGGGAAGTATGAGACCCAGTACTTC

J gene: TRBJ1-1
V gene: TRBV9
D gene: .
CDR3 protein: CASSASPNTEAFF
CDR3 DNA: TGTGCCAGCAGCGCGAGCCCGAACACTGAAGCTTTCTTT

J gene: TRBJ2-1
V gene: TRBV19
D gene: TRBD1
CDR3 protein: CATRQGNEQFF
CDR3 DNA: TGTGCCACCCGACAGGGGAATGAGCAGTTCTTC

J gene: TRBJ2-1
V gene: TRBV18
D gene: .
CDR3 protein: CASSPPSLARGYDEQFF
CDR3 DNA: TGTGCCAGCTCACCACCTTCGCTAGCGCGAGGGTACGATGAGCAGTTCTTC

J gene: TRBJ1-5
V gene: TRBV18
D gene: TRBD1
CDR3 protein: CASSPGTGFGQPQHF
CDR3 DNA: TGTGCCAGCTCACCGGGGACAGGGTTCGGGCAGCCCCAGCACTTT

J gene: TRBJ1-2
V gene: TRBV30
D gene: .
CDR3 protein: CAGLTGYGYTF
CDR3 DNA: TGTGCCGGGCTAACAGGGTATGGCTACACCTTC

J gene: TRBJ2-7
V gene: TRBV28
D gene: TRBD2
CDR3 protein: CASSVTGTSISYEQYF
CDR3 DNA: TGTGCCAGCAGTGTAACCGGGACTAGCATTTCCTACGAGCAGTACTTC

J gene: TRBJ1-3
V gene: TRBV4-1
D gene: .
CDR3 protein: CASSPTDIRSGNTIYF
CDR3 DNA: TGCGCCAGCAGCCCTACCGACATTCGCTCTGGAAACACCATATATTTT

J gene: TRBJ2-3
V gene: TRBV28
D gene: TRBD2
CDR3 protein: CASSLVAGGHTDTQYF
CDR3 DNA: TGTGCCAGCAGTTTAGTAGCGGGAGGCCACACAGATACGCAGTATTTT

J gene: TRBJ2-1
V gene: TRBV29-1
D gene: TRBD2
CDR3 protein: CSVDGLAGGPYNEQFF
CDR3 DNA: TGCAGCGTTGATGGCCTAGCGGGAGGGCCCTACAATGAGCAGTTCTTC

J gene: TRBJ2-5
V gene: TRBV2
D gene: .
CDR3 protein: CASSEGLETQYF
CDR3 DNA: TGTGCCAGCAGTGAAGGGCTCGAGACCCAGTACTTC

J gene: TRBJ2-7
V gene: TRBV27
D gene: TRBD2
CDR3 protein: CASTPGTSLDEQYF
CDR3 DNA: TGTGCCAGCACCCCCGGGACTAGCCTGGACGAGCAGTACTTC

J gene: TRBJ2-3
V gene: TRBV9
D gene: .
CDR3 protein: CASSVAADTQYF
CDR3 DNA: TGTGCCAGCAGCGTTGCGGCAGATACGCAGTATTTT

J gene: TRBJ2-1
V gene: TRBV15
D gene: .
CDR3 protein: CATSRDPSGVLFF
CDR3 DNA: TGTGCCACCAGCAGAGATCCCAGCGGTGTTCTGTTCTTC

J gene: TRBJ1-4
V gene: TRBV5-8
D gene: .
CDR3 protein: CASSQRIDSPFF
CDR3 DNA: TGTGCCAGCAGCCAACGAATTGACAGCCCGTTTTTT

J gene: TRBJ1-1
V gene: TRBV28
D gene: TRBD1
CDR3 protein: CASSDRDRGMNTEAFF
CDR3 DNA: TGTGCCAGCAGCGACCGGGACAGGGGTATGAACACTGAAGCTTTCTTT

J gene: TRBJ1-3
V gene: TRBV30
D gene: .
CDR3 protein: CAWSVTRTSGYSGNTIYF
CDR3 DNA: TGTGCCTGGAGTGTAACCAGGACATCGGGCTACTCTGGAAACACCATATATTTT

J gene: TRBJ2-3
V gene: TRBV5-1
D gene: TRBD2
CDR3 protein: CASSLQRGSTDTQYF
CDR3 DNA: TGCGCCAGCAGCTTACAGCGGGGGAGCACAGATACGCAGTATTTT

J gene: TRBJ2-6
V gene: TRBV5-4
D gene: TRBD2
CDR3 protein: CASSKTAGSGANVLTF
CDR3 DNA: TGTGCCAGCAGCAAGACAGCGGGGTCTGGGGCCAACGTCCTGACTTTC

J gene: TRBJ2-5
V gene: TRBV15
D gene: .
CDR3 protein: CATSEVGGETQYF
CDR3 DNA: TGTGCCACCAGCGAGGTTGGAGGAGAGACCCAGTACTTC

J gene: TRBJ2-7
V gene: TRBV27
D gene: .
CDR3 protein: CASSSGPYEQYF
CDR3 DNA: TGTGCCAGCAGTTCCGGTCCGTACGAGCAGTACTTC

J gene: TRBJ2-5
V gene: TRBV27
D gene: .
CDR3 protein: CASSAGGTDETQYF
CDR3 DNA: TGTGCCAGCAGTGCTGGCGGGACAGATGAGACCCAGTACTTC

J gene: TRBJ2-7
V gene: TRBV18
D gene: .
CDR3 protein: CASSPVGGSYEQYF
CDR3 DNA: TGTGCCAGCTCCCCCGTGGGGGGTTCCTACGAGCAGTACTTC

J gene: TRBJ1-1
V gene: TRBV19
D gene: .
CDR3 protein: CASSISRTNQNTEAFF
CDR3 DNA: TGTGCCAGTAGTATATCAAGGACAAACCAGAACACTGAAGCTTTCTTT

J gene: TRBJ1-2
V gene: TRBV4-2
D gene: .
CDR3 protein: CASSPLEASNYGYTF
CDR3 DNA: TGTGCCAGCAGCCCCCTGGAGGCTTCTAACTATGGCTACACCTTC

J gene: TRBJ1-2
V gene: TRBV4-1
D gene: .
CDR3 protein: CASSQTGTIYGYTF
CDR3 DNA: TGCGCCAGCAGCCAGACCGGGACAATCTATGGCTACACCTTC

J gene: TRBJ2-7
V gene: TRBV11-2
D gene: TRBD1
CDR3 protein: CASSLDGDREGEQYF
CDR3 DNA: TGTGCCAGCAGCTTAGATGGGGACAGGGAGGGCGAGCAGTACTTC

J gene: TRBJ2-7
V gene: TRBV28
D gene: .
CDR3 protein: CASLTGGRPAGEQYF
CDR3 DNA: TGTGCCAGCTTAACCGGGGGGCGTCCCGCTGGCGAGCAGTACTTC

J gene: TRBJ2-2
V gene: TRBV28
D gene: TRBD1
CDR3 protein: CASRDRAVGELFF
CDR3 DNA: TGTGCCAGCAGAGACAGGGCTGTCGGGGAGCTGTTTTTT

J gene: TRBJ2-2
V gene: TRBV18
D gene: .
CDR3 protein: CASSPIDTGTGELFF
CDR3 DNA: TGTGCCAGCTCACCTATAGACACAGGCACCGGGGAGCTGTTTTTT

J gene: TRBJ2-2
V gene: TRBV9
D gene: .
CDR3 protein: CASSVWEANTGELFF
CDR3 DNA: TGTGCCAGCAGCGTGTGGGAGGCGAACACCGGGGAGCTGTTTTTT

J gene: TRBJ2-1
V gene: TRBV30
D gene: TRBD1
CDR3 protein: CAWSTGGIFNEQFF
CDR3 DNA: TGTGCCTGGAGTACAGGGGGTATTTTCAATGAGCAGTTCTTC

J gene: TRBJ2-7
V gene: TRBV7-9
D gene: .
CDR3 protein: CASSFSPYEQYF
CDR3 DNA: TGTGCCAGCAGCTTCTCCCCCTACGAGCAGTACTTC

J gene: TRBJ2-7
V gene: TRBV28
D gene: .
CDR3 protein: CASSLYLDKYEQYF
CDR3 DNA: TGTGCCAGCAGTTTATACCTGGACAAATACGAGCAGTACTTC

J gene: TRBJ1-2
V gene: TRBV28
D gene: .
CDR3 protein: CASSFSDRNYGYTF
CDR3 DNA: TGTGCCAGCAGTTTTTCTGACAGGAACTATGGCTACACCTTC

J gene: TRBJ2-1
V gene: TRBV6-1
D gene: TRBD2
CDR3 protein: CATQRDGSSYNEQFF
CDR3 DNA: TGTGCCACTCAGCGGGATGGCAGCTCCTACAATGAGCAGTTCTTC

J gene: TRBJ2-7
V gene: TRBV4-1
D gene: .
CDR3 protein: CASSQITGSYEQYF
CDR3 DNA: TGCGCCAGCAGCCAAATTACGGGATCCTACGAGCAGTACTTC

J gene: TRBJ2-1
V gene: TRBV9
D gene: TRBD2
CDR3 protein: CASSGTSGSFGEQFF
CDR3 DNA: TGTGCCAGCAGCGGGACTAGCGGGAGTTTTGGTGAGCAGTTCTTC

J gene: TRBJ2-1
V gene: TRBV11-3
D gene: TRBD2
CDR3 protein: CARRFGLAGGSSYNEQFF
CDR3 DNA: TGTGCCAGGCGTTTTGGACTAGCGGGAGGGAGTTCCTACAATGAGCAGTTCTTC

J gene: TRBJ2-3
V gene: TRBV7-9
D gene: TRBD2
CDR3 protein: CASRAPSGSQYF
CDR3 DNA: TGTGCCAGCAGAGCCCCTAGCGGGAGCCAGTATTTT

J gene: TRBJ2-3
V gene: TRBV11-2
D gene: TRBD2
CDR3 protein: CASSLGTSGSRTDTQYF
CDR3 DNA: TGTGCCAGCAGCTTAGGGACTAGCGGGAGTAGGACAGATACGCAGTATTTT

J gene: TRBJ2-7
V gene: TRBV6-1
D gene: TRBD2
CDR3 protein: CASSEGVFIGGEQYF
CDR3 DNA: TGTGCCAGCAGTGAGGGGGTTTTCATCGGGGGGGAGCAGTACTTC

J gene: TRBJ2-6
V gene: TRBV7-2
D gene: .
CDR3 protein: CASSLGTGFSGANVLTF
CDR3 DNA: TGTGCCAGCAGCTTAGGTACAGGGTTCTCCGGGGCCAACGTCCTGACTTTC

J gene: TRBJ2-7
V gene: TRBV6-1
D gene: .
CDR3 protein: CAGGGLTSYEQYF
CDR3 DNA: TGTGCCGGAGGTGGCCTAACAAGCTACGAGCAGTACTTC